This is a list of T cell receptor beta chains from one sample in a study of Ad26.COV2.S vaccination and SARS-CoV-2 variants. Clones were read by immunoSEQ multiplex PCR, and TCRdb kept only the in-frame ones, dropping some. The table records tens of thousands of clones, 82% of them present only once. The starting material was peripheral blood, obtained after recovery from COVID-19. The receptor source for this set is a human donor who had recovered from COVID-19. The CDR3 runs from the conserved cysteine through the conserved F or W. The D gene is left open where the match is weak. Clone size is not always given. Where it is, it says once, few, many or a class for expanded clones.

clone_size j_call d_call v_call cdr3_nt cdr3_aa
few TRBJ1-5 - TRBV10-1 TGCGCCAGCAGCCCTGCTAGGTGGGATCAGCCCCAGCATTTT CASSPARWDQPQHF
once TRBJ2-1 - TRBV14 TGTGCCAGCAGCCAGGGGAGTCTCAAGTCGAATGAGCAGTTCTTC CASSQGSLKSNEQFF
- TRBJ2-2 - TRBV24-1 TGTGCCACCAGTGATTTACCACACACCGGGGAGCTGTTTTTT CATSDLPHTGELFF
- TRBJ2-1 - TRBV14 TGTGCCAGCAGCCAACGGGTGTCTATCTCCTACAATGAGCAGTTCTTC CASSQRVSISYNEQFF
- TRBJ2-5 - TRBV11-1 TGTGCCAGCAGTGTACAGGGACGGGAGACCCAGTACTTC CASSVQGRETQYF
- TRBJ2-3 TRBD1 TRBV9 TGTGCCAGCAGCGTACAGACAGGGGGCCCAGATACGCAGTATTTT CASSVQTGGPDTQYF
- TRBJ2-5 - TRBV5-4 TGTGCCAGCAGCCCCCTGTGGCGAGCCCAAGAGACCCAGTACTTC CASSPLWRAQETQYF
- TRBJ2-1 - TRBV7-9 TGTGCCAGCAGCTTAGCTGTCGTAGGGCAGGGGCTTCGAAATGAGCAGTTCTTC CASSLAVVGQGLRNEQFF
- TRBJ2-1 TRBD2 TRBV7-8 TGTGCCAGCAGCTTAACTGCGGGAGGTTCCTACAATGAGCAGTTCTTC CASSLTAGGSYNEQFF
- TRBJ2-1 TRBD1 TRBV9 TGTGCCAGCAGCGTGGGACAGCAGTCCTACAATGAGCAGTTCTTC CASSVGQQSYNEQFF
- TRBJ2-7 - TRBV21-1 TGTGCCAGCAGCCAAAAAGCCCCAATACGCGGCGAGCAGTACTTC CASSQKAPIRGEQYF
- TRBJ2-7 TRBD2 TRBV6-5 TGTGCCAGCAAGGGACTAGCGGATAGCTACGAGCAGTACTTC CASKGLADSYEQYF
- TRBJ1-1 - TRBV28 TGTGCCAGCAACCTCCCCGGGGGAGGCACTGAAGCTTTCTTT CASNLPGGGTEAFF
- TRBJ2-3 - TRBV25-1 TGTGCCAGCAGTTCACCGGGACCCCCGAGGACAGATACGCAGTATTTT CASSSPGPPRTDTQYF
- TRBJ2-1 - TRBV9 TGTGCCAGCAGCTGGTCCCTCGGTAACAATGAGCAGTTCTTC CASSWSLGNNEQFF
- TRBJ2-1 TRBD2 TRBV18 TGTGCCAGCTCACCAACTAGCGTTTACAATGAGCAGTTCTTC CASSPTSVYNEQFF
- TRBJ2-7 - TRBV10-1 TGCGCCAGCAGTGAGTCAGGGGGTTTGGAGCAGTACTTC CASSESGGLEQYF
- TRBJ1-1 TRBD1 TRBV28 TGTGCCAGCAGTGAATTGGACAGGAGCACTGAAGCTTTCTTT CASSELDRSTEAFF
- TRBJ2-7 - TRBV6-5 TGTGCCAGCAGTTACGGGCTTACCTACGAGCAGTACTTC CASSYGLTYEQYF
- TRBJ2-3 - TRBV27 TGTGCCAGCAGTTTATCTATCACAGATACGCAGTATTTT CASSLSITDTQYF
- TRBJ2-2 TRBD1 TRBV9 TGTGCCAGCAGCGTATTTACAGGGGGCAGCCGAGACACCGGGGAGCTGTTTTTT CASSVFTGGSRDTGELFF
- TRBJ2-3 - TRBV19 TGTGCCAGTAGGTACAAGGCTAGCACAGATACGCAGTATTTT CASRYKASTDTQYF
- TRBJ2-1 - TRBV19 TGTGCCAGTACCGAGGCCGGTGAATACAATGAGCAGTTCTTC CASTEAGEYNEQFF
once TRBJ1-2 TRBD1 TRBV5-1 TGCGCCAGCAGAACGAGCGACAGGGAGGACTATGGCTACACCTTC CASRTSDREDYGYTF
- TRBJ1-2 - TRBV7-9 TGTGCCAGCACCACACGGGGAGGCGGCTACACCTTC CASTTRGGGYTF
- TRBJ2-1 - TRBV7-9 TGTGCCAGCAGCTCATTTGGGGAAGGCTCCTACAATGAGCAGTTCTTC CASSSFGEGSYNEQFF
- TRBJ2-2 - TRBV6-2/TRBV6-3 TGTGCCAGCAGTTACAGGTTTAGTAGGACATCTAACACCGGGGAGCTGTTTTTT CASSYRFSRTSNTGELFF
once TRBJ2-7 - TRBV20-1 TGCAGTGCTAGAGATCGGCACGAGCAGTACTTC CSARDRHEQYF
few TRBJ2-1 TRBD2 TRBV7-9 TGTGCCAGCAGCTCGCCCGGGACTAGCGGGGGTTTCTCCTACAATGAGCAGTTCTTC CASSSPGTSGGFSYNEQFF
- TRBJ2-3 TRBD2 TRBV28 TGTGCCAGCAGAGCTAACAGGGGGACTAGCGGGACCCTCACAGATACGCAGTATTTT CASRANRGTSGTLTDTQYF
once TRBJ1-2 TRBD1 TRBV5-7 TGTGCCAGCAGCTTGGAAATTGACAGGGACTATGGCTACACCTTC CASSLEIDRDYGYTF
- TRBJ1-3 - TRBV7-9 TGTGCCAGCAGCTTTTCCGGGGGGGGAAACACCATATATTTT CASSFSGGGNTIYF